Presented here are 17 T cell receptor beta chains from one specimen sequenced in a study of human T cells and chemical hapten exposure. Indicated time point: pre-sensitization, week 0. Treatment: therapeutic diphenylcyclopropenone sensitization with weekly scalp DPC. TCRdb re-analysed the RACE reads in MiXCR, keeping a single row per CDR3 protein. This table has about 80,000 distinct CDR3 sequences, about 15% appearing once. This material consisted of whole blood, taken in connection with sensitization to the hapten diphenylcyclopropenone (DPC). These receptor sequences come from a woman in her forties or fifties with alopecia areata. Some clones in this sample may be carry-over from other donors' samples.

This clonotype turned up a few times. The chain has TRBV6-5 and TRBJ2-4, with D possibly being TRBD2 (6 bases). This CDR3 region has 16 residues. In germline, CDR1 is MNHEY, CDR2 SVGAGI. Trimming cost V 5 bases and J 1 base, with 15 bases left between them. CDR3 in amino acids: CASSTLASSAKNIQYF. The CDR3, as DNA: TGTGCCAGCAGTACTCTAGCGTCCTCGGCCAAAAACATTCAGTACTTC.

In its sample, this clonotype was seen many times. The chain combines TRBV7-2 with TRBJ1-6, with 9 bases that match TRBD1. This CDR3 region has 18 residues. V lost 4 bases to trimming and J lost 0 bases; unmatched junction nucleotides: 7. The germline gives CDR1 SGHTA, CDR2 FQGNSA. In DNA form, the CDR3 reads TGTGCCAGCAGCTCGGGGACAGGGAGCAGCTCCTATAATTCACCCCTCCACTTT. This encodes CASSSGTGSSSYNSPLHF.

In this sample, this clonotype turned up many times. The chain links TRBV20-1 to TRBJ2-2; the match to TRBD2 covers 11 bases. Per germline, CDR1 DFQATT and CDR2 SNEGSKA (reference sequence). Germline trimming cut 1 base from V and 4 bases from J; bases unmatched to any gene: 11. This CDR3 contains 18 residues. CDR3 amino acids: CSARVPAIAGGITGELFF. CDR3 sequence (DNA): TGCAGTGCTAGAGTCCCGGCAATAGCGGGAGGGATCACCGGGGAGCTGTTTTTT.

In its sample, this clonotype was seen a few times. The chain carries TRBV20-1 and TRBJ2-7; the D call may be TRBD1 or TRBD2 (5 bases each). CDR1 is DFQATT and CDR2 is SNEGSKA in the germline V gene (reference sequence). Trimming removed 5 bases from V and 2 bases from J, with 19 bases in between. This CDR3 has 15 amino acids. The CDR3 DNA is TGCAGTGCTGCGGCCGGGACCCGGGGAGCCTACGAGCAGTACTTC. Translating gives CSAAAGTRGAYEQYF.

This chain links TRBV29-1 with TRBJ1-5; D might be TRBD1 (6 bases). V shed 4 bases and J shed 2 bases, with 9 bases lying between them. From germline, CDR1 is SQVTM and CDR2 ANQGSEA. The CDR3 has 13 residues. The CDR3 region is CSVAGDGNQPQHF. In DNA, the CDR3 is TGCAGCGTTGCAGGGGATGGCAATCAGCCCCAGCATTTT.

V gene TRBV29-1 combines with J gene TRBJ1-1; D is unclear. Germline CDR1 and CDR2: SQVTM and ANQGSEA. The CDR3 contains 11 residues. The V end lost 4 bases, the J end lost 2 bases, and 5 bases lay between the germline ends. The CDR3 DNA sequence: TGCAGCGTTGTGTCTAACACTGAAGCTTTCTTT. Translated: CSVVSNTEAFF. Combining the CDR3 with reference TRBV29-1 and TRBJ1-1 gives the whole variable domain SAVISQKPSRDICQRGTSLTIQCQVDSQVTMMFWYRQQPGQSLTLIATANQGSEATYESGFVIDKFPISRPNLTFSTLTVSNMSPEDSSIYLCSVVSNTEAFFGQGTRLTVV.

This clonotype was seen only a few times. CDR3 nucleotide sequence: TGTGCCAGCAGTCAGACAGGGCGAACTGAAGCTTTCTTT. Protein: CASSQTGRTEAFF. The V gene is TRBV27, the J gene TRBJ1-1; 7 bases fit TRBD1. This CDR3 region has 13 residues. The V segment lost 5 bases and the J segment 5 bases; nucleotides outside the gene matches: 5. The germline V gene has CDR1 MNHEY and CDR2 SMNVEV (reference sequence).

This clonotype occurred a few times. This chain uses TRBV5-5 with TRBJ1-1; 9 bases agree with TRBD1. From germline, CDR1 is SGHKS and CDR2 YYEKEE (reference sequence). Germline trimming cut 3 bases from V and 5 bases from J; bases unmatched to any gene: 8. CDR3 length equals 15 residues. The CDR3 here is CASSWGQGKGTEAFF. The CDR3 DNA sequence: TGTGCCAGCAGCTGGGGACAGGGTAAGGGAACTGAAGCTTTCTTT.

This clonotype has just a few counts. The chain uses TRBV6-6 and TRBJ1-2; a weak D match, TRBD1 (5 bases). CDR1 and CDR2 (germline): MNHNY, SVGAGI (reference sequence). Between the trimmed V and J ends, which lost 2 bases and 0 bases, there was a span of 10 bases. The CDR3 contains 15 residues. CDR3 bases: TGTGCCAGCAGTTACAAGGGGCCTGCTAACTATGGCTACACCTTC. The encoded protein is CASSYKGPANYGYTF.

This clonotype appeared a few times. The rearrangement uses TRBV30 and TRBJ1-4; D gene uncertain. Trimming left V 5 bases short and J 4 bases short, with 11 bases between. Germline values: CDR1 GTSNPN, CDR2 SVGIG (reference sequence). This CDR3 has 13 residues. CDR3 in amino acids: CAWASGRNEKLFF. DNA of the CDR3: TGTGCCTGGGCTTCTGGCCGTAATGAAAAACTGTTTTTT.

In this sample, this clonotype turned up a few times. The gene calls are TRBV20-1 and TRBJ2-1; D is undetermined. Trimming removed 3 bases from V and 9 bases from J, with 12 bases in between. CDR3 length: 12 residues. Germline V gene lookup returns CDR1 DFQATT and CDR2 SNEGSKA (reference sequence). The CDR3 loop reads CSARLRRFEQFF. CDR3 sequence (DNA): TGCAGTGCTAGGCTAAGGCGGTTTGAGCAGTTCTTC.

The V and J genes are TRBV20-1 and TRBJ1-4, with D possibly being TRBD1 (6 bases). V was pared by 5 bases and J by 3 bases, with 19 bases between. Germline V gene data show CDR1 as DFQATT and CDR2 as SNEGSKA (reference sequence). The length of the CDR3 is 16 residues. In nucleotides, the CDR3 is TGCAGTGCTTTGCCCCCCGGACAGAGCTCTAATGAAAAACTGTTTTTT. Amino acids: CSALPPGQSSNEKLFF.

V usage is TRBV12-3 or TRBV12-4 and J usage is TRBJ2-1; TRBD2 matches 8 bases. The CDR3 extends over 15 amino acids. Trimming took 6 bases from V and 10 from J; bases not matched to a gene: 14. The CDR3 loop reads CASSPLTGGPREQFF. For the CDR3, the DNA is TGTGCCAGCAGCCCCCTTACGGGAGGGCCACGGGAGCAGTTCTTC.

CDR3 DNA: TGCGCCAGCAGTAGCTCCGGGACGCCTGACTGCGAGCAGTACTTC. The encoded protein is CASSSSGTPDCEQYF. The genes are TRBV10-1 and TRBJ2-7; possibly TRBD1 or TRBD2 for D (5 bases each). This CDR3 contains 15 residues. Germline-derived CDR1 and CDR2 are WNHNN and SYGVQD (reference sequence). Between the trimmed V and J ends, which lost 5 bases and 6 bases, there was a span of 20 bases.

The chain has TRBV30 and TRBJ2-7, with D unresolved. The V and J ends lost 5 bases and 0 bases respectively, with 11 bases between them. The CDR3 length is 13 residues. Germline CDR1 GTSNPN, CDR2 SVGIG (reference sequence). CDR3 sequence: CAWQVGISYEQYF. CDR3 bases: TGTGCCTGGCAAGTGGGAATCTCCTACGAGCAGTACTTC.

This clonotype was seen many times. V is TRBV4-3 and J is TRBJ2-2; the match to TRBD2 covers 8 bases. The CDR3 covers 15 residues. The trim removed 4 bases at V and 6 bases at J, leaving 7 bases unmatched. Per the germline V gene, CDR1 is LGHNA and CDR2 is YSLEER. The CDR3 reads CASSRAGDGAGELFF. DNA for the CDR3: TGCGCCAGCAGCCGAGCGGGAGACGGGGCCGGGGAGCTGTTTTTT.

The chain employs TRBV7-2 and TRBJ2-7; 7 positions match TRBD1. CDR1 and CDR2 from the germline V gene are SGHTA and FQGNSA. The CDR3 totals 15 residues. With 2 bases clipped from V and 3 bases from J, the junction kept 7 bases outside the gene matches. The CDR3 region has the DNA TGTGCCAGCAGCTTAATAAACAGGGGCATCTACGAGCAGTACTTC. Amino acids: CASSLINRGIYEQYF.